Listed here are 5 T cell receptor beta chains from one sample, sequenced in a study of blood T cell repertoires in COVID-19. Data came from immunoSEQ multiplex PCR; TCRdb stores just in-frame clones and leaves some out. This sample has 65,000 to 90,000 clones, with 60% to 80% found just once. The sample consisted of peripheral blood. These receptors originate from a man in his 70s with active or convalescent COVID-19.

This chain joins TRBV5-1 and TRBJ2-1, with D tentatively TRBD1 (6 bases). Germline V gene sequence: CDR1 SGHRS, CDR2 YFSETQ. Between the trimmed V and J ends, which lost 0 bases and 8 bases, there was a span of 12 bases. The CDR3 is 14 residues long. CDR3 coding DNA: TGCGCCAGCAGCTTGGCCGTAGGGGGAGATGAGCAGTTCTTC. Translating it yields CASSLAVGGDEQFF.

This sequence joins TRBV5-1 and TRBJ1-4; 7 bases match TRBD1. The V segment lost 0 bases and the J segment 7 bases; nucleotides outside the gene matches: 3. CDR3 length: 14 residues. Germline CDR1 is SGHRS and CDR2 is YFSETQ. CDR3 loop: CASSLVGGGEKLFF. As DNA, the CDR3 is TGCGCCAGCAGCTTGGTAGGGGGCGGTGAAAAACTGTTTTTT.

The V and J genes are TRBV24-1 and TRBJ2-7; D unclear. This CDR3 has 12 amino acids. Germline assignment: CDR1 KGHDR and CDR2 SFDVKD. Trimming took off 3 bases at V and 5 bases at J, with 7 bases between the two ends. In DNA, the CDR3 is TGTGCCACCAGTGATCCCCAGAACGAGCAGTACTTC. Translated: CATSDPQNEQYF.

The V call is TRBV13, the J call TRBJ2-3; TRBD1 aligns across 8 bases. CDR3 length: 16 amino acids. Germline V gives CDR1 PRHDT, CDR2 FYEKMQ (reference sequence). With V trimmed by 4 bases and J by 3 bases, 9 bases remained unmatched. CDR3 loop: CASSSRFGQGTDTQYF. CDR3 DNA sequence: TGTGCCAGCAGCTCGAGATTCGGACAGGGAACAGATACGCAGTATTTT.

This clone was observed a few times. CDR3 loop: CASHQGVYYGYTF. CDR3 in DNA: TGTGCCAGCCACCAGGGGGTATACTATGGCTACACCTTC. The chain links TRBV28 to TRBJ1-2; 7 bases line up with TRBD1. Trimming removed 8 bases from V and 3 bases from J; junction bases left unmatched: 6. The germline V gene has CDR1 MDHEN and CDR2 SYDVKM. This CDR3 contains 13 residues.